The present T cell receptor (beta chain) was sequenced within a study of blood T cell repertoires in COVID-19. The overall study: Spain, Italy and the United States supplied samples that represented acute and convalescent COVID-19.

Original processing methods: Reference gene primer amplification gave estimated nucleated cell counts. Sequencing was performed with immunoSEQ multiplex PCR; in TCRdb, only in-frame clones are kept and a portion is missing. The D gene and trimming were derived from the DNA, and the V and J assignments and clone size from that table. The sample lists about 300,000 clones; about 88% were seen once. Sequencing was carried out using peripheral blood. The source of this sequence is a man between 65 and 85 years old with acute or convalescent COVID-19.

CDR3 residues: CATSLFGSNQPQHF. In DNA form, the CDR3 reads TGTGCCACCAGCCTGTTCGGGAGCAATCAGCCCCAGCATTTT. The genes are TRBV15 and TRBJ1-5; D is ambiguous. The CDR3 consists of 14 residues. Deletions cut 5 bases from V and 1 base from J, with 9 bases between. The germline V gene encodes CDR1 LNHNV and CDR2 YYDKDF (reference sequence).